The present T cell receptor (beta chain) was sequenced within a study of blood T cell repertoires in COVID-19. Per germline, CDR1 MNHEY and CDR2 SMNVEV (reference sequence). CDR3 length: 13 residues. After removal of 10 bases from V and 5 bases from J, the junction contained 6 bases not matched to a gene. In the source study's methods: How many nucleated cells were present was estimated from reference gene primer amplification. Some clones are missing from TCRdb's copy, which holds only in-frame ones; the method was immunoSEQ multiplex PCR. Clonal size and the V and J genes are those of that table, whereas D and trimming came from the DNA. The sample has about 360,000 clones, 86% seen once.

The clonotype was recovered from a woman aged 55-69 years with COVID-19, enrolled during active disease. Input material: peripheral blood. The rearrangement links TRBV27 to TRBJ2-3, with 10 bases lining up with TRBD2. The CDR3 region is CATKRGGGDTQYF. Here the CDR3 DNA reads TGTGCCACCAAGCGGGGGGGAGGAGATACGCAGTATTTT.